These T cell receptor beta chains were read from a single sample in a study of T cell responses to AZD1222 COVID-19 vaccine. The repertoire was sequenced with immunoSEQ multiplex PCR; TCRdb's copy has only in-frame clones and lacks some. The profile covers about 130,000 clones, with 88% appearing a single time and 7.6% taken by the ten largest. Sequencing was performed on peripheral blood, taken on day 0 of AZD1222 vaccination. These receptor sequences come from an adult in good health. Each CDR3 is given with its conserved first and last residue. The order of the fields is D gene, clone size, J gene, V gene, CDR3 DNA, CDR3 protein. A D gene is named only where the DNA matches it firmly. Size tells how often a clone was seen (once, few, many) or the class of an expanded clone, and some rows leave it out.

d_gene: TRBD2; abundance: .; j_gene: TRBJ2-5; v_gene: TRBV6-2/TRBV6-3; CDR3nt: TGTGCCAGCAGTTACGGGACTAGCGGGGGGGCAGAGACCCAGTACTTC; CDR3aa: CASSYGTSGGAETQYF
d_gene: .; abundance: .; j_gene: TRBJ1-4; v_gene: TRBV7-9; CDR3nt: TGTGCCAGCAGCTCCACGGGGGGAGGCACTAATGAAAAACTGTTTTTT; CDR3aa: CASSSTGGGTNEKLFF
d_gene: .; abundance: .; j_gene: TRBJ1-1; v_gene: TRBV5-6; CDR3nt: TGTGCCAGCAGCTTTGTGAACACTGAAGCTTTCTTT; CDR3aa: CASSFVNTEAFF
d_gene: TRBD1; abundance: .; j_gene: TRBJ2-7; v_gene: TRBV4-1; CDR3nt: TGCGCCAGCAGTCCGTCGACAGGGTCTCGCTCCTACGAGCAGTACTTC; CDR3aa: CASSPSTGSRSYEQYF
d_gene: .; abundance: .; j_gene: TRBJ2-7; v_gene: TRBV19; CDR3nt: TGTGCCAGTAGACGGGACGGCTCCTACGAGCAGTACTTC; CDR3aa: CASRRDGSYEQYF
d_gene: TRBD2; abundance: .; j_gene: TRBJ2-7; v_gene: TRBV10-1; CDR3nt: TGCGCCAGCAGTGAGTATAGCGGGGTATCCTACGAGCAGTACTTC; CDR3aa: CASSEYSGVSYEQYF
d_gene: .; abundance: .; j_gene: TRBJ2-7; v_gene: TRBV5-1; CDR3nt: TGCGCCAGCAGCCCCAGAGGTGGGGGCGAGCAGTACTTC; CDR3aa: CASSPRGGGEQYF
d_gene: .; abundance: once; j_gene: TRBJ1-6; v_gene: TRBV10-3; CDR3nt: TGTGCCATCAGTGAGTCGGACAGCAATTCACCCCTCCACTTT; CDR3aa: CAISESDSNSPLHF
d_gene: .; abundance: .; j_gene: TRBJ1-2; v_gene: TRBV10-3; CDR3nt: TGTGCCATCAGTGGAAAAGAAATTATCGGTAACTATGGCTACACCTTC; CDR3aa: CAISGKEIIGNYGYTF
d_gene: .; abundance: .; j_gene: TRBJ2-1; v_gene: TRBV7-7; CDR3nt: TGTGCTAGCAGCTTAGCGCTACACAGGGCGTATGAGCAGTTCTTC; CDR3aa: CASSLALHRAYEQFF
d_gene: TRBD1; abundance: .; j_gene: TRBJ1-1; v_gene: TRBV7-2; CDR3nt: TGTGCCAGCAGCTGGAGACAGGGCCCTGAAGCTTTCTTT; CDR3aa: CASSWRQGPEAFF
d_gene: .; abundance: .; j_gene: TRBJ1-4; v_gene: TRBV25-1; CDR3nt: TGTGCCAGCAGCACAGGCCGGGGGGCAACTAATGAAAAACTGTTTTTT; CDR3aa: CASSTGRGATNEKLFF
d_gene: TRBD2; abundance: .; j_gene: TRBJ2-3; v_gene: TRBV6-5; CDR3nt: TGTGCCAGCAGTTACTCCGGACTAGGGGCATGGCAGTATTTT; CDR3aa: CASSYSGLGAWQYF
d_gene: TRBD1; abundance: once; j_gene: TRBJ2-5; v_gene: TRBV5-1; CDR3nt: TGCGCCAGCAGCTTGACTGAATTTCAGGACAGGGGTTTCCAAGAGACCCAGTACTTC; CDR3aa: CASSLTEFQDRGFQETQYF
d_gene: .; abundance: .; j_gene: TRBJ1-6; v_gene: TRBV27; CDR3nt: TGTGCCAGCAGTTTATACCAGCCGACGGATAATTCACCCCTCCACTTT; CDR3aa: CASSLYQPTDNSPLHF
d_gene: TRBD1; abundance: .; j_gene: TRBJ2-1; v_gene: TRBV7-3; CDR3nt: TGTGCCAGCAGCTTAACCCGGGACAGCTCCTACAATGAGCAGTTCTTC; CDR3aa: CASSLTRDSSYNEQFF
d_gene: TRBD1; abundance: .; j_gene: TRBJ2-7; v_gene: TRBV19; CDR3nt: TGTGCCAGTAGTTACAGGGGCCGGTTCGAGCAGTACTTC; CDR3aa: CASSYRGRFEQYF
d_gene: .; abundance: .; j_gene: TRBJ2-1; v_gene: TRBV11-3; CDR3nt: TGTGCCAGCAGCTTATTCAGGGTTAGCAATGAGCAGTTCTTC; CDR3aa: CASSLFRVSNEQFF
d_gene: .; abundance: .; j_gene: TRBJ1-2; v_gene: TRBV30; CDR3nt: TGTGCCTGGAAGGGGGGCAGGGTATTTAATGGCTACACCTTC; CDR3aa: CAWKGGRVFNGYTF
d_gene: TRBD1; abundance: .; j_gene: TRBJ1-2; v_gene: TRBV5-6; CDR3nt: TGTGCCAGCAGCTTGATTGGACAGGAGGGCTATGGCTACACCTTC; CDR3aa: CASSLIGQEGYGYTF
d_gene: .; abundance: .; j_gene: TRBJ2-7; v_gene: TRBV29-1; CDR3nt: TGCAGCGTTGGGGACATAACCTACGAGCAGTACTTC; CDR3aa: CSVGDITYEQYF
d_gene: .; abundance: .; j_gene: TRBJ1-3; v_gene: TRBV5-1; CDR3nt: TGCGCCAGCAGCTTGGGGCCGGATAGCTCTGGAAACACCATATATTTT; CDR3aa: CASSLGPDSSGNTIYF
d_gene: .; abundance: .; j_gene: TRBJ2-1; v_gene: TRBV18; CDR3nt: TGTGCCAGCTCACCGAGGGGGAATTACAATGAGCAGTTCTTC; CDR3aa: CASSPRGNYNEQFF
d_gene: .; abundance: .; j_gene: TRBJ1-6; v_gene: TRBV5-1; CDR3nt: TGCGCCAGCAGCTCCCGACCGACCGGGGTGAGCTCCTATAATTCACCCCTCCACTTT; CDR3aa: CASSSRPTGVSSYNSPLHF
d_gene: .; abundance: .; j_gene: TRBJ2-3; v_gene: TRBV20-1; CDR3nt: TGCAGTGCTAGTTTCGGGGGCTCTAGCACAGATACGCAGTATTTT; CDR3aa: CSASFGGSSTDTQYF
d_gene: .; abundance: few; j_gene: TRBJ1-2; v_gene: TRBV4-1; CDR3nt: TGCGCCAGCAGCCAGGGGGTCTATGGCTACACCTTC; CDR3aa: CASSQGVYGYTF
d_gene: .; abundance: .; j_gene: TRBJ2-7; v_gene: TRBV4-1; CDR3nt: TGCGCCAGCAGCCAAGGGGGCCCTCAGGGAAGTCTGAGGGGGGAGCAGTACTTC; CDR3aa: CASSQGGPQGSLRGEQYF
d_gene: .; abundance: .; j_gene: TRBJ1-6; v_gene: TRBV5-1; CDR3nt: TGCGCCAGCAGGTTGCCTCTCCCTAATAATTCACCCCTCCACTTT; CDR3aa: CASRLPLPNNSPLHF
d_gene: TRBD1; abundance: .; j_gene: TRBJ2-5; v_gene: TRBV4-1; CDR3nt: TGCGCCAGCAGCCAAGCCGGACAGGGGGCAGGGGAGACCCAGTACTTC; CDR3aa: CASSQAGQGAGETQYF
d_gene: .; abundance: .; j_gene: TRBJ2-7; v_gene: TRBV7-2; CDR3nt: TGTGCCAGCAGCTTGAACAGGGTTGGCGAGCAGTACTTC; CDR3aa: CASSLNRVGEQYF
d_gene: TRBD1; abundance: .; j_gene: TRBJ1-3; v_gene: TRBV5-1; CDR3nt: TGCGCCAGCAGCCCGACAGGGAGCTCTGGAAACACCATATATTTT; CDR3aa: CASSPTGSSGNTIYF
d_gene: .; abundance: once; j_gene: TRBJ2-7; v_gene: TRBV7-9; CDR3nt: TGTGCCAGCAGCCGGTTGGGGGGAGACGAGCAGTACTTC; CDR3aa: CASSRLGGDEQYF
d_gene: .; abundance: once; j_gene: TRBJ2-1; v_gene: TRBV15; CDR3nt: TGTGCCACCAGCAGAGACCTATCGAGCTCCTACAATGAGCAGTTCTTC; CDR3aa: CATSRDLSSSYNEQFF
d_gene: TRBD2; abundance: .; j_gene: TRBJ2-3; v_gene: TRBV29-1; CDR3nt: TGCAGCGCTAAAGCGGGGGTAGACACAGATACGCAGTATTTT; CDR3aa: CSAKAGVDTDTQYF
d_gene: .; abundance: .; j_gene: TRBJ2-3; v_gene: TRBV7-8; CDR3nt: TGTGCCAGCAGCCCGACAGTAGATACGCAGTATTTT; CDR3aa: CASSPTVDTQYF